The clone carrying this T cell receptor (beta chain) was observed a few times. Its antigen remains unidentified. All donors came from Russia, were Caucasian and healthy, and spanned ages about 6 to 100. The CDR3 totals 15 residues. Trimming cost V 3 bases and J 5 bases; bases outside gene matches: 7. This sample is part of a study of blood T cells in healthy people across ages. Combining a sample-barcoded 5' primer with a J-beta primer mix, a second PCR ran for 7 to 11 cycles. TCRdb itself ran the 5' RACE reads through MiXCR, one entry per CDR3 protein. The sample lists hundreds of thousands of distinct CDR3 sequences, 25% occurring once. Study conclusions and caveats: It was held that diversity estimates obtained from one million T cells represented underestimates. Diversity of TCR beta per million T cells declined in a roughly linear way with age.

Another study also made use of these data, one on T cells of mothers and their children.

The clonotype comes from a boy aged 10-17 years in good health. V usage is TRBV12-3 or TRBV12-4 and J usage is TRBJ2-5, with 9 bases that match TRBD2. Input material: blood. The CDR3 nucleotides read TGTGCCAGCAGTTTCGGCGCGGGAGGGTTGGAGACCCAGTACTTC. It encodes CASSFGAGGLETQYF.